This TCR beta chain stems from a study of blood T cell repertoires in COVID-19 (TCRdb year 2020). Context from the whole study: Samples from collaborators originated in the United States, Italy and Spain and spanned both the acute and convalescent phases of COVID-19. The material from the prospective study consisted of cDNA or gDNA derived from T cells, B-cell-depleted T cells, or PBMCs. The dataset comprised deeply sampled blood TCRbeta repertoires from subjects exposed to, actively infected with, or recovered from COVID-19. A freely available public database, intended as a resource for researchers studying the immune response to SARS-CoV-2, is where the repertoires were released. The samples were drawn from the first 160 participants of the ongoing ImmuneRACE study and from 950 to 1,500 subjects provided by 6 global collaborators. Nearly every sample came with metadata listing a de-identified subject ID, COVID-19 status, age in years and sex. HLA class I and class II types, where available, came from metadata supplied by the sample provider rather than from assay-based typing. Study-wide conclusions, independent of this receptor: Clinical and demographic metadata were provided uncurated, with the amount varying by source and participant.

Participants in the prospective study were aged roughly 18 to 100 years, lived in some 24 United States geographic areas, and enrolled through a virtual design. Cohort assignment in the prospective study relied on participant-reported clinical history from a screening survey and a study questionnaire. Exposed participants were defined as having been in contact with someone with a PCR-confirmed or clinician-diagnosed COVID-19 case within 2 weeks of study entry. In the prospective study, whole blood, serum and a nasopharyngeal or oropharyngeal swab were collected from each participant by mobile phlebotomists. Over an approximately 2-month period, participants in the prospective study had the option of providing additional blood draws and questionnaires. Blood samples from the prospective study were shipped frozen or at room temperature prior to DNA extraction. A single count supports this clone. Its antigen has not been determined. Base qualities are missing; no much larger clone stands one base away.

TCRbeta CDR3 regions were amplified from genomic DNA by means of the immunoSEQ Assay, a bias-controlled multiplex PCR. Turning to the authors' computational methods: The number of nucleated cells in each sample was estimated by amplification of reference gene primers within the assay. To quantify the absolute abundance of each unique TCRbeta CDR3 rearrangement, sequence reads were collapsed and filtered. Productive Simpson clonality was computed per sample as the square root of Simpson's diversity index over productive rearrangements. Entries here come from immuneACCESS through TCRdb and include only in-frame sequences with V and J called. Some clones fail to appear in such tables; in the studies checked, an unresolved V gene covers under half of the shortfall, and the cause of the remainder is unknown. V, J and clone size derive from that table, while D and trimming were established from the DNA sequence. The sample includes around 250,000 clones, with about 88% observed a single time. 6.6% of the sample is held by the ten biggest clonotypes.

From its cysteine to its phenylalanine, the CDR3 spans 15 amino acids. Only the CDR3 part of the read is kept: 45 bases, read in frame from the first base. At the junction V is shortened by 4 bases and J by 2 bases, with 15 bases in between. Reading the germline V gene gives CDR1 SGHTS and CDR2 YDEGEE. This chain joins TRBV5-8 to TRBJ2-5; TRBD1 is possibly the D segment (6 matching bases). Sequencing was carried out using PBMCs or T cells enriched from blood (not recorded which). The TCR sequence derives from a woman aged 45-65 years who had been exposed to COVID-19. The CDR3 reads CASSTPNRDQETQYF. DNA sequence: TGTGCCAGCAGCACACCGAACAGGGATCAAGAGACCCAGTACTTC.